This TCR beta chain was sequenced during a study of T cell changes during pregnancy in multiple sclerosis. This clone has a single count. The CDR3 extends over 14 amino acids. Unmatched junction bases numbered 6, after V lost 5 bases and J lost 9 bases. Germline CDR1 is SGDLS and CDR2 is YYNGEE. Measured with immunoSEQ multiplex PCR; TCRdb has only the in-frame clones, and not every one. The table has approximately 88,000 clones, approximately 92% seen once. The TCR comes from a female donor with multiple sclerosis, enrolled in a pregnancy study. The chain has TRBV9 and TRBJ2-1; 12 bases match TRBD2. The input for sequencing was peripheral blood, taken in the first trimester of pregnancy. CDR3 protein: CASSLAGGQGEQFF. As DNA, the CDR3 is TGTGCCAGCAGTCTAGCGGGGGGGCAGGGTGAGCAGTTCTTC.